This T cell receptor (beta chain) derives from a study of beta chain features in type 1 diabetes. The overall study: Patients were similar to healthy donors in age and gender (as well as in cell yields).

J gave up 1 base and V 1 base, and 3 bases lay outside the gene matches. The germline V gene has CDR1 GTSNPN and CDR2 SVGIG (reference sequence). CDR3 size: 14 residues. Comments on this clone: Its antigen is not known.

Study-level findings and limits: Patients showed naive, central memory and Treg TCRB repertoires that appeared more similar than those of healthy donors.

The investigators reverse transcribed all of the isolated RNA, so they sequenced expressed TCRB transcripts. Profiling relied on immunoSEQ multiplex PCR, and the TCRdb table lists in-frame clones only, not all of them. Among almost 350,000 clones listed, around a fifth were seen once. Naive, central memory, regulatory and stem cell-like memory cells within the CD4+ compartment were sorted using CD45RO/CCR7/CD25/CD127/CD95/CD27. This clonotype was sampled from a woman aged 18-35 years in good health. The sequencing input was naive CD4+ T cells from blood. V is TRBV30 and J is TRBJ1-2; 7 bases are a match to TRBD1. CDR3 bases: TGTGCCTGGAGTGACAACAGGGGTAACTATGGCTACACCTTC. It translates to CAWSDNRGNYGYTF.